This record covers a single TCR beta chain. The antigen is not known. The sample comes from a study of cytomegalovirus exposure and HLA in healthy donors. As for the study in general: Of around 410 genotyped donors, roughly 81% grouped in the Caucasian-associated ancestry cluster.

This CDR3 comprises 12 residues. The V and J ends lost 1 base and 6 bases respectively, with 7 bases between them. Per germline, CDR1 SGHRS and CDR2 YFSETQ. It was with 60 Vbeta and 13 Jbeta primers that the PCR ran. Measured with immunoSEQ multiplex PCR; TCRdb has only the in-frame clones, and not every one. The sample shows tens of thousands of clones, 73% of them seen only once. Broader study findings: Most observed TCR sequences were rare, whereas some public TCRs were detected in many donors. Indistinguishability led to the exclusion of some V segments, TRBV6-2 and TRBV6-3 included. Presence/absence analyses supposed approximately even sequencing depth among donors.

The receptor was derived from a middle-aged man in good health and CMV-seronegative. Sequencing was done on a sample of PBMCs. V gene TRBV5-1 combines with J gene TRBJ1-1; perhaps TRBD1 as D (5 bases). CDR3 region: CASSLRGAEAFF. CDR3 nucleotides: TGCGCCAGCAGCTTGCGGGGGGCTGAAGCTTTCTTT.